This T cell receptor (beta chain) was recorded in a study of OX40 agonist ivuxolimab in advanced cancers. Profiled with immunoSEQ multiplex PCR; TCRdb holds only in-frame clones, not every one. There are some 90,000 clones in the sample; approximately 89% occur only once, and about 4.6% lies in the top ten. This TCR came from an adult with an advanced solid tumor such as melanoma, head and neck, liver or kidney cancer. The source was CD4+ or CD8+ T cells sorted from blood, collected in a trial of the OX40 agonist ivuxolimab.

DNA for the CDR3: TGTGCCAGCAGGGCAGCGGGAGCCCACGAGCAGTACTTC. As protein: CASRAAGAHEQYF. The rearrangement joins TRBV6-1 to TRBJ2-7, with TRBD2 identical over 8 bases. The CDR3 has 13 amino acids. CDR1 and CDR2 (germline): MNHNS, SASEGT. With V trimmed by 6 bases and J by 5 bases, 6 bases remained unmatched.